Listed here are 25 T cell receptor beta chains from one sample, sequenced in a study of T cell repertoires in cytomegalovirus infection. Via MiXCR, TCRdb re-called the reads, giving one row per CDR3 protein. The sample yields about 920,000 distinct CDR3 sequences, roughly 30% seen once. These receptors' antigens are unknown. The sequenced sample was cultured CD8+ T cells from PBMCs, obtained from culture after CMV antigen stimulation. The source is a human donor in good health (CMV status not recorded). Some clones in this sample may be carry-over from other donors' samples.

The chain couples TRBV7-9 to TRBJ2-3, with D unresolved. Trimming removed 4 bases from V and 0 bases from J, with 11 bases in between. This CDR3 has 15 residues. The germline gives CDR1 SEHNR, CDR2 FQNEAQ (reference sequence). The CDR3 is CASSSIHTSTDTQYF. Here the CDR3 DNA reads TGTGCCAGCAGCTCCATTCACACTAGCACAGATACGCAGTATTTT.

This clonotype was counted a few times. This chain joins TRBV4-1 and TRBJ2-1; the D is unclear. V lost 1 base and J 3 bases, leaving 10 bases between the germline ends. CDR1 MGHRA and CDR2 YSYEKL come from the germline V gene. The CDR3 has 15 residues. Written as DNA, the CDR3 is TGCGCCAGCAGCCAAGCGCCATCCGTCTACAATGAGCAGTTCTTC. Protein: CASSQAPSVYNEQFF.

The chain links TRBV4-2 to TRBJ1-6; D perhaps matches TRBD1 (6 bases). The CDR3 totals 17 residues. The ends were cut back, 0 bases at V and 0 bases at J, with 9 bases in the middle. The germline V gene encodes CDR1 LGHNA and CDR2 YNFKEQ. In nucleotides, the CDR3 is TGTGCCAGCAGCCAAGATAAGGGGGGCTCCTATAATTCACCCCTCCACTTT. Its translation: CASSQDKGGSYNSPLHF.

This chain joins TRBV6-1 and TRBJ2-6; D gene uncertain. The CDR3 spans 15 residues. The germline gives CDR1 MNHNS, CDR2 SASEGT. The V and J ends lost 7 bases and 0 bases respectively, with 10 bases between them. The CDR3 loop reads CASTGADSGANVLTF. The CDR3 DNA reads TGTGCCAGCACCGGAGCTGACTCTGGGGCCAACGTCCTGACTTTC.

V is TRBV20-1 and J is TRBJ1-2, with 12 bases lining up with TRBD1. The CDR3 contains 18 residues. Germline V gives CDR1 DFQATT, CDR2 SNEGSKA (reference sequence). V lost 3 bases, J lost 2 bases, and 13 bases stayed unmatched. In DNA, the CDR3 is TGCAGTGCTAGTGAACGGGACAGGGGGCTAGTGGCGAACTATGGCTACACCTTC. It translates to CSASERDRGLVANYGYTF.

This clonotype was detected a few times. The V call is TRBV10-3, the J call TRBJ2-2; D call uncertain. Germline lookup yields CDR1 ENHRY and CDR2 SYGVKD. Trimming removed 2 bases from V and 2 bases from J, with 12 bases in between. CDR3 length: 16 residues. This CDR3 reads CAISEVYNTNTGELFF. CDR3 in DNA: TGTGCCATCAGTGAGGTCTATAACACAAACACCGGGGAGCTGTTTTTT.

Only a few counts were recorded for this clonotype. The chain couples TRBV27 to TRBJ2-7; possibly TRBD2 for D (6 bases). Germline V gives CDR1 MNHEY, CDR2 SMNVEV (reference sequence). CDR3 size: 16 residues. V lost 0 bases to trimming and J lost 0 bases, with 12 bases between them. CDR3 region: CASSLSLGRLSYEQYF. CDR3 bases: TGTGCCAGCAGTTTATCATTGGGGAGGCTCTCCTACGAGCAGTACTTC.

This clonotype was detected a few times. The chain combines TRBV12-3 or TRBV12-4 with TRBJ1-5; 9 nucleotides match TRBD1. V was pared by 5 bases and J by 2 bases, with 13 bases of the junction left unmatched. The CDR3 has 18 amino acids. Written as DNA, the CDR3 is TGTGCCAGCAGTAGCAGGGACAGGGATCGCTTTGGCAATCAGCCCCAGCATTTT. This codes for CASSSRDRDRFGNQPQHF.

The genes are TRBV27 and TRBJ1-2; no clear D. This CDR3 region has 14 residues. Germline V gives CDR1 MNHEY, CDR2 SMNVEV (reference sequence). Trimming removed 5 bases at V and 0 bases at J, with 10 bases between. The CDR3 region has the DNA TGTGCCAGCAGTCCCCACTCAGCTAACTATGGCTACACCTTC. Its protein is CASSPHSANYGYTF.

The chain combines TRBV6-1 with TRBJ1-2; D may be TRBD1 (5 bases). The ends were cut back, 10 bases at V and 3 bases at J, with 12 bases in the middle. This CDR3 is 12 amino acids long. Germline assignment: CDR1 MNHNS and CDR2 SASEGT. The chain's CDR3 is CATIGADYGYTF. The DNA for the CDR3 is TGTGCCACGATCGGGGCAGACTATGGCTACACCTTC.

This chain links TRBV15 with TRBJ1-1; perhaps TRBD1 as D (5 bases). There are 14 residues in the CDR3. Per germline, CDR1 LNHNV and CDR2 YYDKDF (reference sequence). V was clipped by 0 bases and J by 3 bases, with 8 bases between them. The chain's CDR3 is CATSREQGHTEAFF. CDR3 nucleotide sequence: TGTGCCACCAGCAGAGAGCAGGGACACACTGAAGCTTTCTTT.

This clonotype was picked up a small number of times. The chain has TRBV12-3 or TRBV12-4 and TRBJ2-1; no reliable D call. Trimming left V 7 bases short and J 0 bases short, with 10 bases between. This CDR3 spans 14 amino acids. The CDR3 nucleotides are TGTGCCAGCAATTCCCCGAGCTCCTACAATGAGCAGTTCTTC. Its translation: CASNSPSSYNEQFF.

This clonotype came up a few times. V and J are TRBV6-5 and TRBJ1-6, with a possible D match to TRBD1 (6 bases). Germline CDR1 reads MNHEY; CDR2 reads SVGAGI. The V end was cut by 5 bases, the J end by 8 bases, with 22 bases between. This CDR3 contains 17 residues. The CDR3 nucleotides are TGTGCCAGCAGTACTGCCCCAGGGGAAGGGGCCTATTCACCCCTCCACTTT. Residues: CASSTAPGEGAYSPLHF.

This clonotype was detected only a few times. The chain joins TRBV7-2 to TRBJ2-1; TRBD2 aligns across 7 bases. The V gene's germline CDR1 is SGHTA and CDR2 FQGNSA. The CDR3 extends over 15 amino acids. The trim removed 7 bases at V and 5 bases at J, leaving 11 bases unmatched. The CDR3 loop is CASTLGGGLNNEQFF. As DNA, the CDR3 is TGTGCCAGCACTCTTGGGGGGGGGTTGAACAATGAGCAGTTCTTC. The variable domain in full, completed from reference TRBV7-2 and TRBJ2-1, reads GAGVSQSPSNKVTEKGKDVELRCDPISGHTALYWYRQSLGQGLEFLIYFQGNSAPDKSGLPSDRFSAERTGGSVSTLTIQRTQQEDSAVYLCASTLGGGLNNEQFFGPGTRLTVL.

This clonotype has just a few counts. J is TRBJ1-4 and V is TRBV2; 8 bases line up with TRBD1. CDR1 and CDR2 from the germline V gene are SNHLY and FYNNEI. This CDR3 comprises 15 residues. Germline trimming cut 9 bases from V and 3 bases from J; bases unmatched to any gene: 9. This CDR3 is CARLTRTGPNEKLFF. CDR3 coding DNA: TGTGCCAGATTAACGCGGACAGGGCCTAATGAAAAACTGTTTTTT.

This clonotype occurred a few times. The chain recombines TRBV12-5 with TRBJ1-1; D possibly corresponds to TRBD1 (5 bases). V was pared by 1 base and J by 4 bases, with 7 bases between. This CDR3 has 13 amino acids. Germline lookup yields CDR1 LGHNT and CDR2 FRNRAP. CDR3 sequence reads: CASGLERGTEAFF. DNA for the CDR3: TGTGCTAGTGGTTTGGAAAGGGGCACTGAAGCTTTCTTT.

The table lists this clonotype with a few counts. The chain uses TRBV12-3 or TRBV12-4 and TRBJ2-5, with TRBD2 identical over 11 bases. The V gene end was trimmed by 2 bases and the J gene end by 1 base; junction bases not matched to a gene: 6. The CDR3 spans 17 residues. CDR3 in DNA: TGTGCCAGCAGTTTAAGTAGCGGGGGGGCCCTCCAAGAGACCCAGTACTTC. It yields the protein CASSLSSGGALQETQYF.

The CDR3 DNA is TGCAGCGCCCTAACAAAAAGAGCAACTAATGAAAAACTGTTTTTT. Encoded protein: CSALTKRATNEKLFF. This rearrangement joins TRBV29-1 to TRBJ1-4, with unresolved D. V was trimmed by 7 bases and J by 0 bases, leaving 15 bases between them. This CDR3 has 15 amino acids. Germline loops: CDR1 SQVTM, CDR2 ANQGSEA.

The CDR3 coding sequence is TGTGCCAGCAGCTCGGGACTGGGCCAAACAGATACGCAGTATTTT. This encodes CASSSGLGQTDTQYF. This chain connects TRBV13 to TRBJ2-3, with a tentative D call TRBD2 (6 bases). This CDR3 contains 15 residues. Per germline, CDR1 PRHDT and CDR2 FYEKMQ (reference sequence). V was clipped by 4 bases and J by 3 bases, with 14 bases between them.

The rearrangement uses TRBV19 and TRBJ1-2; 7 bases fit TRBD1. Germline V gene sequence: CDR1 LNHDA, CDR2 SQIVND (reference sequence). The CDR3 consists of 14 residues. The trim removed 10 bases at V and 0 bases at J, leaving 8 bases unmatched. Here the CDR3 reads CATTTGLPNYGYTF. The CDR3 DNA follows: TGTGCCACCACGACAGGGTTACCTAACTATGGCTACACCTTC. The full variable domain, rest sourced from reference TRBV19 and TRBJ1-2, is DGGITQSPKYLFRKEGQNVTLSCEQNLNHDAMYWYRQDPGQGLRLIYYSQIVNDFQKGDIAEGYSVSREKKESFPLTVTSAQKNPTAFYLCATTTGLPNYGYTFGSGTRLTVV.

There are a few counts of this clonotype. V usage is TRBV19 and J usage is TRBJ1-5, with a weak D call TRBD1 (5 bases). Trimming removed 11 bases from V and 0 bases from J, with 17 bases in between. In germline, CDR1 is LNHDA, CDR2 SQIVND (reference sequence). The CDR3 extends over 15 amino acids. The CDR3 spells CACVGTAYSNQPQHF. The CDR3 DNA follows: TGTGCCTGCGTTGGGACCGCGTATAGCAATCAGCCCCAGCATTTT.

With regard to this clonotype: A read error may explain this, as a much larger clone is one base away. The chain recombines TRBV4-3 with TRBJ1-5; D gene uncertain. This CDR3 region has 12 residues. CDR1 is LGHNA, CDR2 YSLEER, per germline. The chain's CDR3 is CTSSQEGQPQHF. Written as DNA, the CDR3 is TGCACCAGCAGCCAAGAAGGCCAGCCCCAGCATTTT.

This clonotype was observed a handful of times. The chain carries TRBV6-1 and TRBJ1-6; possible D gene TRBD1, 6 bases. In germline, CDR1 is MNHNS, CDR2 SASEGT. This CDR3 region has 14 residues. The V end lost 1 base, the J end lost 9 bases, and 10 bases lay between the germline ends. Here the CDR3 DNA reads TGTGCCAGCAGTGAAGACACAGGGCGTTCACCCCTCCACTTT. Amino acid sequence: CASSEDTGRSPLHF.

This clonotype was seen only a few times. This chain joins TRBV6-1 and TRBJ2-7; D not resolved. From germline, CDR1 is MNHNS and CDR2 SASEGT. The CDR3 sequence is 16 residues long. V shed 1 base and J shed 2 bases, with 15 bases lying between them. CDR3 nucleotide sequence: TGTGCCAGCAGTGAAGGGGTAGGGCTCCTACCCTACGAGCAGTACGTC. Translating it yields CASSEGVGLLPYEQYV.

This clonotype was counted a few times. The chain links TRBV6-2 or TRBV6-3 to TRBJ1-5; 10 bases map to TRBD1. Unmatched junction bases numbered 20, after V lost 6 bases and J lost 6 bases. The germline CDR1 and CDR2 sequences are MNHEY and SVGEGT. CDR3 length: 19 amino acids. The CDR3 nucleotides read TGTGCCAGCAGCCACCGGGACAGGGGATACCAGAGTGGCGGTCAGCCCCAGCATTTT. The encoded protein is CASSHRDRGYQSGGQPQHF.